This is a list of T cell receptor beta chains from one sample in a study of CDR3 diversity in severe acne. From the PCR reads, TCRdb called clonotypes with MiXCR, one entry per CDR3 protein. This table holds about 100,000 distinct CDR3 sequences, roughly half found once. Sequenced: blood. The receptor set was obtained from a male donor with acne. Each CDR3 is given with its conserved first and last residue. The D gene is left open where the match is weak. The listing skips clone size in some rows; elsewhere it reads once, few, many or a size class.

NA	TRBV25-1	NA	TRBJ2-1	CASGSNEQFF	TGTGCCAGCGGGAGTAATGAGCAGTTCTTC
TRBD1	TRBV12-5	NA	TRBJ1-2	CASGLDRGQAGYTF	TGTGCTAGTGGTTTGGACAGGGGGCAAGCTGGCTACACCTTC
NA	TRBV28	NA	TRBJ1-3	CASTLGRSLGNTIYF	TGTGCCAGCACCCTAGGGCGGTCACTTGGAAACACCATATATTTT
TRBD1	TRBV29-1	NA	TRBJ2-6	CSVEEGDRVFGANVLTF	TGCAGCGTTGAAGAAGGCGACAGGGTCTTTGGGGCCAACGTCCTGACTTTC
NA	TRBV15	few	TRBJ1-1	CATSKGEGTEAFF	TGTGCCACCAGCAAGGGTGAAGGGACTGAAGCTTTCTTT
TRBD2	TRBV29-1	NA	TRBJ2-5	CSVEASGLAGHQETQYF	TGCAGCGTTGAAGCGTCCGGACTAGCGGGACACCAAGAGACCCAGTACTTC
NA	TRBV10-3	NA	TRBJ1-1	CAISESNPPGGTEAFF	TGTGCCATCAGTGAATCCAACCCCCCGGGCGGGACTGAAGCTTTCTTT
TRBD2	TRBV25-1	few	TRBJ2-5	CASSEAGGSETQYF	TGTGCCAGCAGTGAAGCGGGAGGATCAGAGACCCAGTACTTC
NA	TRBV2	NA	TRBJ2-2	CATSDMGRPADTNTGELFF	TGTGCCACCAGTGACATGGGACGGCCAGCGGACACGAACACCGGGGAGCTGTTTTTT
TRBD1	TRBV20-1	NA	TRBJ2-7	CSAPVQGGEQYF	TGCAGTGCTCCTGTACAGGGGGGCGAGCAGTACTTC
NA	TRBV10-3	NA	TRBJ1-2	CAISESWGDYGYTF	TGTGCCATCAGTGAGTCCTGGGGCGACTATGGCTACACCTTC
NA	TRBV20-1	medium-sized	TRBJ2-1	CSASPLGRDGEQFF	TGCAGTGCGAGCCCTTTGGGGCGAGACGGTGAGCAGTTCTTC
NA	TRBV7-9	NA	TRBJ2-5	CASSFNQETQYF	TGTGCCAGCAGCTTTAACCAAGAGACCCAGTACTTC
NA	TRBV5-1	many	TRBJ2-7	CATHLLYEQYF	TGCGCCACCCACCTTCTATACGAGCAGTACTTC
TRBD1	TRBV20-1	many	TRBJ1-3	CSANDRGGGNTIYF	TGCAGTGCAAATGACAGGGGTGGTGGAAACACCATATATTTT
NA	TRBV24-1	many	TRBJ2-1	CATSDPGRNPYNEQFF	TGTGCCACCAGTGACCCCGGTCGAAACCCTTACAATGAGCAGTTCTTC
NA	TRBV20-1	many	TRBJ2-4	CSASTVDIQYF	TGCAGTGCTAGTACAGTGGACATTCAGTACTTC